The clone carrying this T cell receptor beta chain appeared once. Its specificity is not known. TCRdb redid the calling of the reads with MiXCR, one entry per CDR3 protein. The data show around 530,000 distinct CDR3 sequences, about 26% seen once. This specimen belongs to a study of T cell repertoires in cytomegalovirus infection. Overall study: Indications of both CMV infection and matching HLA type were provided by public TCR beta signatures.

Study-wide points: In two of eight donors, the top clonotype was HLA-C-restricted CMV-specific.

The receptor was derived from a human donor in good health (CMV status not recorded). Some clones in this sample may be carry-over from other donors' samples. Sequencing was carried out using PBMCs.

The CDR3 DNA follows: TGTGCCAGCAGTCGCGGGACAGGACGGGGCTACACCTTC. Translation gives CASSRGTGRGYTF. This chain links TRBV28 with TRBJ1-2; 8 nucleotides match TRBD1. Germline-derived CDR1 and CDR2 are MDHEN and SYDVKM. The V segment lost 5 bases and the J segment 8 bases; nucleotides outside the gene matches: 7. The length of the CDR3 is 13 residues.